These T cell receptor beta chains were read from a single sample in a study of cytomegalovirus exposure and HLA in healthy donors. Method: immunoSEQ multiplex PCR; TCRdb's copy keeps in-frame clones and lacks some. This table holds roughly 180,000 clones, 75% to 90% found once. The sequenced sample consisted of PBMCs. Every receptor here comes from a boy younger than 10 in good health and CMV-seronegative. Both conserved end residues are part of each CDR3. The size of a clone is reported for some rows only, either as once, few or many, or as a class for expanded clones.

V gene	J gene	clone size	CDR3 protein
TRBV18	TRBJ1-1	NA	CASSPKTGHPQAFF
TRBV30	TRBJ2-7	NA	CAWSDSVQYF
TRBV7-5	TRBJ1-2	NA	CSRSSTIKQRGSRDGYTF
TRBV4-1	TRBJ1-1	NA	CASSPPPGMPAFF
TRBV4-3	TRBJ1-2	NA	CASSLDRGRNYGYTF
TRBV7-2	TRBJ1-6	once	CASSPRVASGSPLHF
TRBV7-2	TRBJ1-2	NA	CASSLEQAVKGYTF
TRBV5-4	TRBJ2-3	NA	CAGGGASTDTQYF
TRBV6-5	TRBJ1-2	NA	CASSYSRVLGNYGYTF
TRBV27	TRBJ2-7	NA	CASSLGQTYEQYF
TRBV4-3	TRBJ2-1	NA	CASSPKREGYNEQFF